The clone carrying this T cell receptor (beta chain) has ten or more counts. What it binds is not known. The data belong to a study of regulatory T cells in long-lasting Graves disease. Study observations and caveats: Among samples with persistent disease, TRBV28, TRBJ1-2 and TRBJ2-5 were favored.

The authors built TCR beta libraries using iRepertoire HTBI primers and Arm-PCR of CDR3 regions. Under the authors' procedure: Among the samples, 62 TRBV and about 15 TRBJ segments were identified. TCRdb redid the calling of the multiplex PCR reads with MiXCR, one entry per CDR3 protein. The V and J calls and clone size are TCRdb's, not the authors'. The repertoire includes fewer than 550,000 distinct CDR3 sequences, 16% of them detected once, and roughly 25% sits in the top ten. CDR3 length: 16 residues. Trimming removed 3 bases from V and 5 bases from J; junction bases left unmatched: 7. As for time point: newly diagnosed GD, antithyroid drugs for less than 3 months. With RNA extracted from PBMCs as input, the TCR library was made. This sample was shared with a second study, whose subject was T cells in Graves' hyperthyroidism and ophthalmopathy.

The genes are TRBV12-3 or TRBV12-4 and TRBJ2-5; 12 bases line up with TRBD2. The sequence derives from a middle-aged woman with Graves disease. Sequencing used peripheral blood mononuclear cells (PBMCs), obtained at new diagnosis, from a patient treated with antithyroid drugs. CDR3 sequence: CASSFSSGGVVETQYF. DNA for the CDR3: TGTGCCAGCAGTTTTTCTAGCGGGGGGGTGGTGGAGACCCAGTACTTC.